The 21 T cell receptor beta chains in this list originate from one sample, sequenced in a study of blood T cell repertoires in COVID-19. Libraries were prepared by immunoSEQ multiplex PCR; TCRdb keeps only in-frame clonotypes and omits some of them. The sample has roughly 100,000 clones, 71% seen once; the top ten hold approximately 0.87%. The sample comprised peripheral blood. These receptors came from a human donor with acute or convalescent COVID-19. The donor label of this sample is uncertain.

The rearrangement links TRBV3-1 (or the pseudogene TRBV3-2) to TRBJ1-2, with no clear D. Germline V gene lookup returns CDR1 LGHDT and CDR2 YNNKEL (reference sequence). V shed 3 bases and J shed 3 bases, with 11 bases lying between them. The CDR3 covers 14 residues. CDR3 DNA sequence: TGTGCCAGCAGCCAGGGTAGCAGTCACTATGGCTACACCTTC. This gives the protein CASSQGSSHYGYTF.

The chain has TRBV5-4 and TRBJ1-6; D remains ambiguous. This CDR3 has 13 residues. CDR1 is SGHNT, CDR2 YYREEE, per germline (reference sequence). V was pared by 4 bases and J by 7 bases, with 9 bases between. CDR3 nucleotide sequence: TGTGCCAGCAGCCTGGACTGGAATTCACCCCTCCACTTT. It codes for CASSLDWNSPLHF.

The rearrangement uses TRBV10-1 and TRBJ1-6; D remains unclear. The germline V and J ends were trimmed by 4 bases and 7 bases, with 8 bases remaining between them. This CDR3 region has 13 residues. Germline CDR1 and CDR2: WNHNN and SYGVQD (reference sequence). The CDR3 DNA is TGCGCCAGCAGTGTTGAGAAAAATTCACCCCTCCACTTT. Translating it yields CASSVEKNSPLHF.

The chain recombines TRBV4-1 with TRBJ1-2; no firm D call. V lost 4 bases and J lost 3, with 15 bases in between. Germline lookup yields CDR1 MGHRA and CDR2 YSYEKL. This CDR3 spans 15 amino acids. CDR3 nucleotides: TGCGCCAGCAGCCCCGTCACCGACACTTACTATGGCTACACCTTC. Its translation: CASSPVTDTYYGYTF.

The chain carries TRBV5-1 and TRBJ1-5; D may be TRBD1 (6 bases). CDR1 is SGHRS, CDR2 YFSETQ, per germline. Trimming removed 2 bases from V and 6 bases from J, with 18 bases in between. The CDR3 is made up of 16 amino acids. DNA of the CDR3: TGCGCCAGCAGCTTAGACGCCCAGGGGTCAGGTCAGCCCCAGCATTTT. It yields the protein CASSLDAQGSGQPQHF.

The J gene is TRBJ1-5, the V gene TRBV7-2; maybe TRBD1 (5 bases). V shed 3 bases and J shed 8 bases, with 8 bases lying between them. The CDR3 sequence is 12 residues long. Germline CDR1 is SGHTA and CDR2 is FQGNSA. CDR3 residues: CASSFSGKPQHF. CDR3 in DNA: TGTGCCAGCAGCTTTTCAGGGAAGCCCCAGCATTTT.

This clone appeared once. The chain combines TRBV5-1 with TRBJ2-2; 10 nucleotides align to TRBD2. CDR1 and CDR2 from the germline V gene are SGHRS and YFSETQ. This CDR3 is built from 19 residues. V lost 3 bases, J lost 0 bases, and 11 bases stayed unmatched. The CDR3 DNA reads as TGCGCCAGCAGCTCACTTGGGCTAGCGGGGGCCGCGAACACCGGGGAGCTGTTTTTT. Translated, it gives CASSSLGLAGAANTGELFF.

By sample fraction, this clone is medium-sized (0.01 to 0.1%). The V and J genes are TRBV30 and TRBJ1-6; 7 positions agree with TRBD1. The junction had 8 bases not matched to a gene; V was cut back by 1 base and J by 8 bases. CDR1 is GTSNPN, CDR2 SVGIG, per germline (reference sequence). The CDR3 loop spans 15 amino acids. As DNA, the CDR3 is TGTGCCTGGAGTGGATTGACAGGGCCCGATTCACCCCTCCACTTT. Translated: CAWSGLTGPDSPLHF. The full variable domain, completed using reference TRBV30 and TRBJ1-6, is SQTIHQWPATLVQPVGSPLSLECTVEGTSNPNLYWYRQAAGRGLQLLFYSVGIGQISSEVPQNLSASRPQDRQFILSSKKLLLSDSGFYLCAWSGLTGPDSPLHFGNGTRLTVT.

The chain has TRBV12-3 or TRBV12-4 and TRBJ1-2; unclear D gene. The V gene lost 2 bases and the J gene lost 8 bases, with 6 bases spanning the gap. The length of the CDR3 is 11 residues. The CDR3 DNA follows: TGTGCCAGCAGTTTATATGAGGGCTACACCTTC. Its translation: CASSLYEGYTF.

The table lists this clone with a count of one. The CDR3 loop is CASSSQGYNEQFF. For the CDR3, the DNA is TGTGCCAGCAGCAGTCAGGGGTACAATGAGCAGTTCTTC. This chain links TRBV14 with TRBJ2-1; D is perhaps TRBD1 (6 bases). CDR3 length: 13 residues. Germline-derived CDR1 and CDR2 are SGHDN and FVKESK. Trimming stripped 5 bases from V and 4 bases from J, with 9 bases between. Combining the CDR3 with reference TRBV14 and TRBJ2-1 gives the whole variable domain EAGVTQFPSHSVIEKGQTVTLRCDPISGHDNLYWYRRVMGKEIKFLLHFVKESKQDESGMPNNRFLAERTGGTYSTLKVQPAELEDSGVYFCASSSQGYNEQFFGPGTRLTVL.

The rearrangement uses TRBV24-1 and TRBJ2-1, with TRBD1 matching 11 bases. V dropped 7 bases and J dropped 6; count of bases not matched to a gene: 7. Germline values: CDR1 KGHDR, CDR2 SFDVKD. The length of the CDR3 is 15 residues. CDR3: CATSLYGTGGNEQFF. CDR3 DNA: TGTGCCACCAGCCTTTACGGGACAGGGGGCAATGAGCAGTTCTTC.

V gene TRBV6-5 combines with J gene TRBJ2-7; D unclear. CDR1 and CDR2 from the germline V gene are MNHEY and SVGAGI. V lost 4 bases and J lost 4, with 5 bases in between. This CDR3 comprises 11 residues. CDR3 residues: CASSSLYEQYV. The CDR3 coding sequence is TGTGCCAGCAGTTCCCTGTACGAGCAGTACGTC.

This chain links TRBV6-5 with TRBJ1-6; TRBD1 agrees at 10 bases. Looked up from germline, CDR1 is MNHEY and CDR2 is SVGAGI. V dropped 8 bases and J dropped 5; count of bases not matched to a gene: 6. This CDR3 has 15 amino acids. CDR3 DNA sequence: TGTGCCAGCCACCGACAGGGGGCCAATAATTCACCCCTCCACTTT. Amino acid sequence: CASHRQGANNSPLHF.

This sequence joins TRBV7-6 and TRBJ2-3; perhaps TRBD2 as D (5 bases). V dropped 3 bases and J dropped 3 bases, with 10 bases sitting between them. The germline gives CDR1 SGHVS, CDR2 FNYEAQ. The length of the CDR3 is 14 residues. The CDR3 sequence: CASSLISGTDTQYF. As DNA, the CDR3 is TGTGCCAGCAGCTTGATATCGGGGACAGATACGCAGTATTTT.

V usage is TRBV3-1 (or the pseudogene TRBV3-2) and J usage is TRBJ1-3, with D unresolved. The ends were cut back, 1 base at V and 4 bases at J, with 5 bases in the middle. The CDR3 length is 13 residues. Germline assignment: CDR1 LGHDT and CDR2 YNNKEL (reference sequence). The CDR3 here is CASSQVPGNTIYF. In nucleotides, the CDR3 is TGTGCCAGCAGCCAAGTTCCGGGAAACACCATATATTTT.

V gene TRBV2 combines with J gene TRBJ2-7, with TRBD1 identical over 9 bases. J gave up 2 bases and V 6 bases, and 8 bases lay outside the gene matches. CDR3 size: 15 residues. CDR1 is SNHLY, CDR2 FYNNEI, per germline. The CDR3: CASRKDRDRAYEQYF. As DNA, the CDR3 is TGTGCCAGCAGGAAGGATAGGGACAGGGCCTACGAGCAGTACTTC.

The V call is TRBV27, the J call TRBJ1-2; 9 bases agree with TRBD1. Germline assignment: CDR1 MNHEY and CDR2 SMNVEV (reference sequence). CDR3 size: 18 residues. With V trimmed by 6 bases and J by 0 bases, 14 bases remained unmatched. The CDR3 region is CASSHYPGQGRSNYGYTF. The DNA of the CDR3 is TGTGCCAGCAGCCACTACCCGGGACAGGGAAGATCTAACTATGGCTACACCTTC.

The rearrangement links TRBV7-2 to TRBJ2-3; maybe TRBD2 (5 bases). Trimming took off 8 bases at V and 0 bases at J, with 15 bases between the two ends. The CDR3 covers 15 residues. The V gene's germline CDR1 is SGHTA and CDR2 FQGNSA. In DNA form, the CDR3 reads TGTGCCAGCGGGCGGAGCGGAACTAGCACAGATACGCAGTATTTT. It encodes CASGRSGTSTDTQYF. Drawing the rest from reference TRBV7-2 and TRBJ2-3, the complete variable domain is GAGVSQSPSNKVTEKGKDVELRCDPISGHTALYWYRQSLGQGLEFLIYFQGNSAPDKSGLPSDRFSAERTGGSVSTLTIQRTQQEDSAVYLCASGRSGTSTDTQYFGPGTRLTVL.

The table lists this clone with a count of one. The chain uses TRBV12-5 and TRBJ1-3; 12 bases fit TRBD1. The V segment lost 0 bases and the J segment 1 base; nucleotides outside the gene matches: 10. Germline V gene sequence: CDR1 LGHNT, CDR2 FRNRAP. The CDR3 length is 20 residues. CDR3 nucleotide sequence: TGTGCTAGTGGTTTGGTACTACTTGGGACAGGGGGCGCATCTGGAAACACCATATATTTT. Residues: CASGLVLLGTGGASGNTIYF.

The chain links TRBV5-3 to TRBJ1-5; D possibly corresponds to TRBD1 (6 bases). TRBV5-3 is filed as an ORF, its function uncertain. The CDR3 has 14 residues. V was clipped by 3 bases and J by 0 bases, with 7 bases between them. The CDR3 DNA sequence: TGTGCCAGAAGCTACAGGGATAGCAATCAGCCCCAGCATTTT. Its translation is CARSYRDSNQPQHF.

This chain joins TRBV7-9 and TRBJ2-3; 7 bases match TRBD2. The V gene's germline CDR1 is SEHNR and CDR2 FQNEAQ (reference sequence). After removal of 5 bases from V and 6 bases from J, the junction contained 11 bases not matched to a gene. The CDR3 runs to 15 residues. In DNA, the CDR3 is TGTGCCAGCAGCCCACGGTCGGGGGGAGGGGATACGCAGTATTTT. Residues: CASSPRSGGGDTQYF. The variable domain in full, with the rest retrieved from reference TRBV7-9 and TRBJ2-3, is DTGVSQNPRHKITKRGQNVTFRCDPISEHNRLYWYRQTLGQGPEFLTYFQNEAQLEKSRLLSDRFSAERPKGSFSTLEIQRTEQGDSAMYLCASSPRSGGGDTQYFGPGTRLTVL.